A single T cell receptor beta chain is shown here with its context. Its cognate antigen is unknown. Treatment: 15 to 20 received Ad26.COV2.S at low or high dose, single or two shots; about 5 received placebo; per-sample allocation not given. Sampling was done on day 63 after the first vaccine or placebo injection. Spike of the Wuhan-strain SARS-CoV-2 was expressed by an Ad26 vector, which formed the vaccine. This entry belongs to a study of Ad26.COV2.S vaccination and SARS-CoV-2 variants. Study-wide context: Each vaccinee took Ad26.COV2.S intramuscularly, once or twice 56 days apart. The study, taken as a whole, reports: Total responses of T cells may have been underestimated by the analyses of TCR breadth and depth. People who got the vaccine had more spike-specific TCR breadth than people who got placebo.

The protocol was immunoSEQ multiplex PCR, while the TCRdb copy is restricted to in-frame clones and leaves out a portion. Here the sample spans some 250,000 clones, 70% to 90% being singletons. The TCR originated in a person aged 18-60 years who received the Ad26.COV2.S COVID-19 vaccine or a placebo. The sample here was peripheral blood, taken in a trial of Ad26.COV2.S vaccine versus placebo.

CDR3 residues: CASSSAINYGYTF. CDR3 DNA sequence: TGTGCCAGCAGTTCCGCGATAAACTATGGCTACACCTTC. This sequence joins TRBV6-5 and TRBJ1-2; D ambiguous. This CDR3 is built from 13 residues. The germline CDR1 and CDR2 sequences are MNHEY and SVGAGI. V was cut by 4 bases and J by 2 bases, with 8 bases left in between.